Listed here is a single T cell receptor beta chain. Its matching antigen is unknown. This sample stems from a study of Ad26.COV2.S vaccination and SARS-CoV-2 variants. Study-wide background: Among those in the COV1001 Ad26.COV2.S trial arm was the donor.

Sample treatment: approximately 18 received Ad26.COV2.S at low or high dose, single or two shots; five or six received placebo; per-sample allocation not given. Samples came from day 63 after the first vaccine or placebo injection. Donor was an adult aged 18-55 years in Boston. Spike of the Wuhan-strain SARS-CoV-2 was expressed by an Ad26 vector, which formed the vaccine. Sequencing was performed with immunoSEQ multiplex PCR; in TCRdb, only in-frame clones are kept and a portion is missing. Among over 450,000 clones listed, nearly 90% were seen once. V was cut by 2 bases and J by 5 bases, with 6 bases left in between. CDR1 and CDR2 (germline): LNHDA, SQIVND (reference sequence). There are 13 residues in the CDR3. Study results and limitations: Vaccine recipients had higher spike-specific TCR breadth than placebo recipients.

The clonotype originates from a person between 18 and 60 years old who received the Ad26.COV2.S COVID-19 vaccine or a placebo. The rearrangement uses TRBV19 and TRBJ1-4; D is uncertain. The specimen comprised peripheral blood, sampled in a trial of Ad26.COV2.S vaccine versus placebo. The CDR3 sequence: CASSISQNEKLFF. CDR3 coding DNA: TGTGCCAGTAGTATATCACAGAATGAAAAACTGTTTTTT.